One and the same sample provided the 24 T cell receptor beta chains below, sequenced in a study of persistence of HIV-infected CD4 T cells. These TCRs are of unknown antigen specificity. Sequencing used immunoSEQ version 4 in survey mode. TCRdb keeps only in-frame clones here, not all; method: immunoSEQ multiplex PCR. The table has tens of thousands of clones, around three quarters seen once; the top ten hold approximately 15%. An overlapping HIV-1 Gag peptide pool stimulated these cells at 0.95 to 1 ug/peptide/mL. CD40L-negative CD69-negative CD45RO-high memory CD4+ T cells were sorted as populations depleted of antigen-responding cells. The material sequenced was CD4+ T cells sorted from PBMCs after approximately 19-hour stimulation, taken from a patient who received antiretroviral therapy. The source of these receptors is an adult man with HIV who was CMV-seropositive.

This rearrangement joins TRBV30 to TRBJ1-6; D is perhaps TRBD1 (5 bases). CDR3 length equals 14 residues. Germline V gene lookup returns CDR1 GTSNPN and CDR2 SVGIG (reference sequence). V shed 4 bases and J shed 9 bases, with 16 bases lying between them. The DNA of the CDR3 is TGTGCCTGGAAGGCGGGGCCCGCGAGTTCACCCCTCCACTTT. Translated: CAWKAGPASSPLHF.

The rearrangement links TRBV7-2 to TRBJ1-6, with TRBD1 matching 7 bases. With 5 bases clipped from V and 7 bases from J, the junction kept 8 bases outside the gene matches. Germline V CDR1 and CDR2: SGHTA, FQGNSA. This CDR3 region has 15 residues. For the CDR3, the DNA is TGTGCCAGCAGCACCCGACAGGGAACGAATTCACCCCTCCACTTT. As protein: CASSTRQGTNSPLHF. The whole variable domain, filled in from reference TRBV7-2 and TRBJ1-6, reads GAGVSQSPSNKVTEKGKDVELRCDPISGHTALYWYRQSLGQGLEFLIYFQGNSAPDKSGLPSDRFSAERTGGSVSTLTIQRTQQEDSAVYLCASSTRQGTNSPLHFGNGTRLTVT.

This clone appeared a single time. The gene calls are TRBV24-1 and TRBJ2-5, with 7 positions matching TRBD1. The CDR3 loop spans 16 amino acids. Germline V CDR1 and CDR2: KGHDR, SFDVKD. After removal of 3 bases from V and 4 bases from J, the junction contained 10 bases not matched to a gene. The chain's CDR3 is CATSDNNRGIGETQYF. The CDR3 DNA reads as TGTGCCACCAGTGATAATAACAGGGGCATCGGAGAGACCCAGTACTTC.

The chain carries TRBV7-6 and TRBJ2-5; 7 positions match TRBD1. V lost 4 bases, J lost 2 bases, and 10 bases stayed unmatched. Germline V gives CDR1 SGHVS, CDR2 FNYEAQ. CDR3 length: 16 amino acids. This CDR3 is CASSSGRGRGQETQYF. The CDR3 DNA is TGTGCCAGCAGCTCCGGAAGGGGGCGCGGTCAAGAGACCCAGTACTTC.

The chain uses TRBV3-1 (or the pseudogene TRBV3-2) and TRBJ1-2; 8 positions agree with TRBD1. CDR3 length: 16 amino acids. V lost 1 base and J lost 1; bases outside the gene matches: 5. Germline assignment: CDR1 LGHDT and CDR2 YNNKEL (reference sequence). The CDR3 bases are TGTGCCAGCAGCCAAGGGTCAGGGGGCAGTAACTATGGCTACACCTTC. Amino acids: CASSQGSGGSNYGYTF.

For the CDR3, the DNA is TGTGCCAGCGGGACAGACAATCAGCCCCAGCATTTT. Amino acids: CASGTDNQPQHF. The chain employs TRBV2 and TRBJ1-5, with 7 nucleotides matching TRBD1. The V and J ends lost 8 bases and 3 bases, in that order; junction bases with no gene match: 1. Germline CDR1 SNHLY, CDR2 FYNNEI. This CDR3 comprises 12 residues.

The rearrangement links TRBV19 to TRBJ1-5; unclear D gene. The germline CDR1 and CDR2 sequences are LNHDA and SQIVND (reference sequence). CDR3 size: 15 residues. V was clipped by 6 bases and J by 4 bases, with 16 bases between them. This CDR3 reads CASRPGPAGNQPQHF. CDR3 nucleotides: TGTGCCAGTAGACCGGGCCCTGCGGGGAATCAGCCCCAGCATTTT.

The chain recombines TRBV6-5 with TRBJ1-3; the D is unclear. Trimming removed 5 bases from V and 0 bases from J, with 8 bases in between. Germline V lookup: CDR1 MNHEY, CDR2 SVGAGI. CDR3 length equals 14 residues. CDR3 coding DNA: TGTGCCAGCAGTCCCGCTCACTCTGGAAACACCATATATTTT. It codes for CASSPAHSGNTIYF.

This chain uses TRBV29-1 with TRBJ2-1; 8 bases are a match to TRBD1. This CDR3 region has 16 residues. With 0 bases clipped from V and 7 bases from J, the junction kept 11 bases outside the gene matches. Germline lookup yields CDR1 SQVTM and CDR2 ANQGSEA. In DNA, the CDR3 is TGCAGCGTTGAAGATGCGGTCAGGGGGCGTACGAATGAGCAGTTCTTC. Amino acids: CSVEDAVRGRTNEQFF.

This chain joins TRBV4-2 and TRBJ1-2, with 10 bases fitting TRBD1. The V and J ends lost 4 bases and 4 bases, in that order; junction bases with no gene match: 3. The CDR3 consists of 14 residues. Germline V gene sequence: CDR1 LGHNA, CDR2 YNFKEQ. CDR3 DNA sequence: TGTGCCAGCAGCCCTGGACAGGGGGGCTATGGCTACACCTTC. It translates to CASSPGQGGYGYTF.

The gene calls are TRBV14 and TRBJ2-2; D is perhaps TRBD1 or TRBD2 (5 bases each). Germline CDR1 reads SGHDN; CDR2 reads FVKESK. V was pared by 4 bases and J by 6 bases, with 21 bases between. The CDR3 runs 17 residues. This CDR3 reads CASSPRGPQGPSGELFF. DNA for the CDR3: TGTGCCAGCAGCCCTCGAGGGCCTCAGGGCCCTTCCGGGGAGCTGTTTTTT.

The chain has TRBV10-3 and TRBJ1-6; TRBD1 aligns across 9 bases. V shed 0 bases, J shed 11 bases, and the junction held 11 bases outside the gene matches. CDR3 size: 17 residues. Germline CDR1 and CDR2: ENHRY and SYGVKD. DNA of the CDR3: TGTGCCATCAGTGAGTCCAGGACAGGGGAGCGTGGGCCACCCCTCCACTTT. As protein: CAISESRTGERGPPLHF.

The rearrangement joins TRBV2 to TRBJ1-5; D not resolved. This CDR3 spans 13 amino acids. Germline assignment: CDR1 SNHLY and CDR2 FYNNEI. Trimming removed 6 bases from V and 4 bases from J, with 10 bases in between. As DNA, the CDR3 is TGTGCCAGCAGGGGCGACACTAATCAGCCCCAGCATTTT. This codes for CASRGDTNQPQHF.

This clone was found once. This chain uses TRBV27 with TRBJ1-1, with TRBD1 matching 8 bases. V shed 4 bases and J 5 bases; nucleotides not matched to a gene: 12. The CDR3 is made up of 16 amino acids. Germline CDR1 MNHEY, CDR2 SMNVEV (reference sequence). CDR3 in amino acids: CASSSIRTGSTTEAFF. For the CDR3, the DNA is TGTGCCAGCAGTTCAATACGGACAGGGAGTACGACTGAAGCTTTCTTT.

The CDR3 reads CASSLDGPRGRLGTGELFF. CDR3 nucleotide sequence: TGTGCCAGCAGCTTAGATGGCCCCAGGGGGCGCCTGGGCACCGGGGAGCTGTTTTTT. The gene calls are TRBV11-3 and TRBJ2-2; 8 bases are shared with TRBD1. The CDR3 has 19 amino acids. V lost 0 bases to trimming and J lost 4 bases; unmatched junction nucleotides: 13. Germline V gene lookup returns CDR1 SGHNT and CDR2 YENEEA. Combining the CDR3 with reference TRBV11-3 and TRBJ2-2 gives the whole variable domain EAGVVQSPRYKIIEKKQPVAFWCNPISGHNTLYWYLQNLGQGPELLIRYENEEAVDDSQLPKDRFSAERLKGVDSTLKIQPAELGDSAVYLCASSLDGPRGRLGTGELFFGEGSRLTVL.

The chain is built from TRBV20-1 and TRBJ1-4; weak D call: TRBD1 (5 bases). V was clipped by 3 bases and J by 7 bases, with 18 bases between them. The CDR3 is 15 amino acids. Germline values: CDR1 DFQATT, CDR2 SNEGSKA (reference sequence). The CDR3 spells CSASGRGIMGEKLFF. The CDR3 DNA follows: TGCAGTGCTAGTGGGAGGGGTATCATGGGTGAAAAACTGTTTTTT.

The chain has TRBV27 and TRBJ1-1; D is undetermined. The CDR3 has 14 amino acids. CDR1 is MNHEY and CDR2 is SMNVEV in the germline V gene (reference sequence). V gave up 7 bases and J gave up 2 bases, with 14 bases separating them. The CDR3 coding sequence is TGTGCCAGCACCCGGAAGGGCGGAAACACTGAAGCTTTCTTT. It encodes CASTRKGGNTEAFF.

In this sample, this clone turned up once. The chain couples TRBV7-2 to TRBJ2-5; 8 bases agree with TRBD2. Germline assignment: CDR1 SGHTA and CDR2 FQGNSA. V dropped 2 bases and J dropped 5; count of bases not matched to a gene: 7. This CDR3 spans 15 amino acids. The CDR3 nucleotides are TGTGCCAGCAGCTTAATAACTAGCGGCCGGGAGACCCAGTACTTC. It specifies CASSLITSGRETQYF.

The genes are TRBV21-1 and TRBJ1-5. TRBV21-1 is a documented pseudogene. The CDR3 length is 16 residues. Here the CDR3 DNA reads TGTGCCAGCTATACGGGGGAGGAGGATAGCAATCAGCCCCAGCATTTT. Encoded protein: CASYTGEEDSNQPQHF.

The chain links TRBV6-5 to TRBJ2-7, with 8 bases aligning to TRBD2. Germline V gene sequence: CDR1 MNHEY, CDR2 SVGAGI. V lost 10 bases, J lost 0 bases, and 8 bases stayed unmatched. The CDR3 is 14 amino acids. CDR3 nucleotide sequence: TGTGCCACCCAGACCGGGACTAGCTCCTACGAGCAGTACTTC. Residues: CATQTGTSSYEQYF.

The chain carries TRBV30 and TRBJ1-2; 10 nucleotides match TRBD1. V shed 0 bases, J shed 8 bases, and the junction held 9 bases outside the gene matches. This CDR3 is built from 15 residues. Germline V gene data show CDR1 as GTSNPN and CDR2 as SVGIG (reference sequence). Here the CDR3 reads CAWSVRETGGWGYTF. In nucleotides, the CDR3 is TGTGCCTGGAGTGTAAGAGAGACAGGGGGCTGGGGCTACACCTTC.

This clone showed up just once. The chain joins TRBV4-1 to TRBJ2-3; D not certain. CDR1 and CDR2 from the germline V gene are MGHRA and YSYEKL. The CDR3 is 13 residues long. V was shortened by 0 bases and J by 12 bases, with 13 bases between the two germline ends. CDR3 sequence (DNA): TGCGCCAGCAGCCAAGATATGGGGTTGAATCAGTATTTT. Translation: CASSQDMGLNQYF.

This CDR3 is CASSQVSSRDSPLHF. Here the CDR3 DNA reads TGTGCCAGCAGCCAAGTCAGTTCGCGAGATTCACCCCTCCACTTT. The chain joins TRBV3-1 (or the pseudogene TRBV3-2) to TRBJ1-6; D is ambiguous. Germline V lookup: CDR1 LGHDT, CDR2 YNNKEL (reference sequence). Trimming cost V 1 base and J 8 bases, with 12 bases left between them. The CDR3 is 15 residues long.

The rearrangement uses TRBV5-4 and TRBJ1-3; D is uncertain. Trimming took off 0 bases at V and 4 bases at J, with 8 bases between the two ends. CDR1 is SGHNT, CDR2 YYREEE, per germline (reference sequence). The CDR3 consists of 14 residues. The CDR3 DNA sequence: TGTGCCAGCAGCTTGGGCGGACGGGGAAACACCATATATTTT. Its protein product is CASSLGGRGNTIYF.